These T cell receptor beta chains were read from a single sample in a study of CD8 T cells in ankylosing spondylitis. A single record per CDR3 protein comes from TCRdb applying MiXCR to the 5' RACE reads. Among roughly 180,000 distinct CDR3 sequences listed, 10% to 15% were seen once. What was sequenced was blood, either unsorted or a sorted T cell fraction (not recorded which). Receptors were obtained from a female donor with ankylosing spondylitis or in good health (not recorded which). Both conserved end residues are part of each CDR3. The D gene is left open where the match is weak. Not all rows give a size; the values are once, few, many and, for expanded clones, a class.

V: TRBV12-3/TRBV12-4; J: TRBJ2-1; size: .; D: TRBD2; length: 16; DNA: TGTGCCAGCAGTTTAAGGCCGGGCGGGAGTGGTAACGAGCAGTTCTTC; CDR3: CASSLRPGGSGNEQFF
V: TRBV6-5; J: TRBJ2-6; size: many; D: .; length: 13; DNA: TGTGCCAGCAGCTACTCTGGGGCCAACGTCCTGACTTTC; CDR3: CASSYSGANVLTF
V: TRBV5-1; J: TRBJ1-2; size: .; D: TRBD1; length: 13; DNA: TGCGCCAGCAGCTTTGGACAGGGTCAGGGTTACACCTTC; CDR3: CASSFGQGQGYTF
V: TRBV11-2; J: TRBJ2-2; size: .; D: TRBD1; length: 16; DNA: TGTGCCAGCAGCCTCCGACAGGGGTACAACCCCGGGGAGCTGTTTTTT; CDR3: CASSLRQGYNPGELFF
V: TRBV18; J: TRBJ1-1; size: few; D: .; length: 13; DNA: TGTGCCAGCTCACCACCGGGTGTCGGGGGAGCTTTCTTT; CDR3: CASSPPGVGGAFF
V: TRBV6-2/TRBV6-3; J: TRBJ2-2; size: many; D: .; length: 12; DNA: TGTGCCAGCAGTGTAACCGCCGGGGAGCTGTTTTTT; CDR3: CASSVTAGELFF
V: TRBV5-1; J: TRBJ1-1; size: .; D: TRBD1; length: 14; DNA: TGCGCCAGCCTTCCGATGCAGGGGGCGACTGAAGCTTTCTTT; CDR3: CASLPMQGATEAFF
V: TRBV28; J: TRBJ2-5; size: few; D: .; length: 15; DNA: TGTGCCAGCAGATCCAGCGGGTCCAACCAAGAGACCCAGTACTTC; CDR3: CASRSSGSNQETQYF
V: TRBV10-3; J: TRBJ2-4; size: .; D: .; length: 13; DNA: TGTGCCATCAGTGGATCGGTTAAAAACATTCAGTACTTC; CDR3: CAISGSVKNIQYF
V: TRBV3-1; J: TRBJ2-1; size: many; D: TRBD2; length: 16; DNA: TGTGCCAGCAGCTCACGACTAGCGGGATACGACAATGAGCAGTTCTTC; CDR3: CASSSRLAGYDNEQFF
V: TRBV7-3; J: TRBJ2-1; size: .; D: .; length: 16; DNA: TGTGCCAGCAGCTTATACGGGGGAGGCTCCTACAATGAGCAGTTCTTC; CDR3: CASSLYGGGSYNEQFF
V: TRBV5-5; J: TRBJ2-7; size: .; D: .; length: 15; DNA: TGTGCCACCGGTGGAGGGACAGATAACTCCTACGAGCAGTACTTC; CDR3: CATGGGTDNSYEQYF
V: TRBV20-1; J: TRBJ2-7; size: .; D: .; length: 13; DNA: TGCAGTGCTGATGGTAGGGGGGGACACGAGCAGTACTTC; CDR3: CSADGRGGHEQYF